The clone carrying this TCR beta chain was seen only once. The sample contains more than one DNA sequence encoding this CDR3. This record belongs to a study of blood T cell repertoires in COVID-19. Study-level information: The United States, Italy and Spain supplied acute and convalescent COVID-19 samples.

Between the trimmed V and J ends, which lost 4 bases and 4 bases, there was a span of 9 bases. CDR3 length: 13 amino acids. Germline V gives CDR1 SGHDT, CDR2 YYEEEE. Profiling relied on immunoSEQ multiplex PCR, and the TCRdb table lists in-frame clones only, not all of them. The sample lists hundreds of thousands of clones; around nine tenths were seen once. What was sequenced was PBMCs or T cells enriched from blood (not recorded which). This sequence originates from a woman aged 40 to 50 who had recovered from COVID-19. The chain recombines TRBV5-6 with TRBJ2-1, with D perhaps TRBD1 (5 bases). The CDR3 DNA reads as TGTGCCAGCAGCCCCGACAGATACAATGAGCAGTTCTTC. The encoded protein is CASSPDRYNEQFF.